A selection of T cell receptor beta chains follows, all from one sample in a study of spatial heterogeneity in lung cancer. TCRdb re-analysed the 5' RACE reads in MiXCR, keeping a single row per CDR3 protein. The sample includes more than 45,000 distinct CDR3 sequences, over 4.5% of them seen just once. The sequenced sample was PBMCs, obtained at surgery. The receptor source for this set is a male donor with early-stage non-small cell lung cancer. CDR3s include the opening cysteine and the closing phenylalanine or tryptophan. Each record gives: J gene, V gene, CDR3 protein.

>TRBJ2-5|TRBV6-1
CASSYTGGQETQYF
>TRBJ1-1|TRBV2
CASSFDLNTEAFF
>TRBJ2-7|TRBV12-3/TRBV12-4
CASTGGWREQYF
>TRBJ2-1|TRBV7-2
CASSVRALNSYNEQFF
>TRBJ1-3|TRBV7-9
CASSLRAYGNTIYF
>TRBJ2-1|TRBV5-1
CASSTQGGPYNEQFF
>TRBJ2-6|TRBV12-3/TRBV12-4
CASSLGSIGSGANVLTF
>TRBJ1-1|TRBV3-1
CASSQDSRETEAFF
>TRBJ2-6|TRBV3-1
CASSQEAGARGANVLTF
>TRBJ2-3|TRBV9
CASTAGTDSTDTQYF
>TRBJ1-1|TRBV20-1
CSARPSGGPTAFF
>TRBJ1-2|TRBV29-1
CSARDYGYTF
>TRBJ2-2|TRBV6-1
CASSASGTNTGELFF
>TRBJ1-5|TRBV6-6
CASRKDQPQHF
>TRBJ1-2|TRBV12-3/TRBV12-4
CASSFWGSGYTF
>TRBJ1-1|TRBV27
CASSSFSLGEAFF
>TRBJ2-5|TRBV20-1
CSATIGLVAGGHGQETQYF
>TRBJ2-3|TRBV5-4
CASSLPSGTQSRTDTQYF
>TRBJ2-1|TRBV2
CASSPVSSYNEQFF
>TRBJ2-1|TRBV2
CAITGASSYNEQFF
>TRBJ2-7|TRBV7-9
CASSIRDSYEQYF
>TRBJ2-1|TRBV20-1
CSAPRLQGNNEQFF
>TRBJ2-2|TRBV12-3/TRBV12-4
CASSFTGELFF
>TRBJ2-5|TRBV19
CASSNGLGETQYF
>TRBJ2-5|TRBV15
CATSGLAGVQETQYF
>TRBJ2-5|TRBV5-1
CASSLVAGRPKETQYF
>TRBJ2-3|TRBV12-3/TRBV12-4
CASGTGTTDTQYF
>TRBJ2-3|TRBV21-1
CASSHGTGNPTPSTDTQYF
>TRBJ2-7|TRBV7-8
CASSLVGTAPYEQYF
>TRBJ2-3|TRBV24-1
CATSDSGRIDTQYF
>TRBJ1-1|TRBV11-2
CASSATGLRNTEAFF
>TRBJ2-5|TRBV7-9
CASRPVAQGGQETQYF
>TRBJ1-5|TRBV3-1
CASSQGGQGNQPQHF
>TRBJ2-7|TRBV20-1
CSATTSGRFYEQYF
>TRBJ2-7|TRBV9
CASSVGPGPLSDEQYF
>TRBJ1-5|TRBV6-6
CASSYSERGTGHNQPQHF
>TRBJ2-5|TRBV29-1
CSVGQQETQYF
>TRBJ1-5|TRBV19
CATSDRSNQPQHF
>TRBJ2-1|TRBV7-7
CASSLEVRASGNTGEQFF
>TRBJ2-2|TRBV7-6
CASTPRSGHGELFF
>TRBJ2-7|TRBV20-1
CSARKEVAGAEQYF
>TRBJ2-3|TRBV10-3
CAISESFPRRGRVGDTQYF
>TRBJ2-3|TRBV28
CASSPRWGRGEQAGQYF
>TRBJ2-5|TRBV7-9
CASIPVGGETQYF
>TRBJ2-1|TRBV4-2
CASSQGVGDFYYNEQFF
>TRBJ1-2|TRBV20-1
CSVRGQGDYGYTF
>TRBJ2-1|TRBV7-2
CASSLATGAKYNEQFF
>TRBJ2-1|TRBV29-1
CSVLGGLAGNNEQFF
>TRBJ1-1|TRBV7-9
CASTLDTLNTEAFF
>TRBJ2-3|TRBV20-1
CSAKTSGRAGYGDTQYF
>TRBJ2-5|TRBV4-1
CASSQPGRVEETQYF
>TRBJ1-2|TRBV20-1
CSARVRHLYGYTF
>TRBJ1-1|TRBV20-1
CSARRMNTEAFF
>TRBJ1-3|TRBV7-9
CASSLETGFGNTIYF
>TRBJ1-5|TRBV6-1
CASATVRDQPQHF
>TRBJ1-2|TRBV5-1
CASSSSYGYTF
>TRBJ2-3|TRBV7-2
CASSMRGQGSDTQYF
>TRBJ2-5|TRBV3-1
CASSQDLLGSGRASSETQYF
>TRBJ2-5|TRBV7-9
CASMTTSLGGETQYF
>TRBJ2-7|TRBV7-8
CASSLGLEVYEQYF